A selection of T cell receptor beta chains follows, all from one sample in a study of cytomegalovirus exposure and HLA in healthy donors. Generated by immunoSEQ multiplex PCR, the TCRdb table keeps only in-frame clones and is missing some. This sample's table has approximately 100,000 clones. Material for sequencing was PBMCs. These receptor sequences come from a middle-aged man in good health and CMV-seronegative. Both conserved end residues are trimmed from each CDR3. D genes are given only for firm matches.

>NA|TRBV15|TRBJ2-5
ATSVGGQETQY
>NA|TRBV5-6|TRBJ1-1
ASSLIRGNEAF
>TRBD1|TRBV29-1|TRBJ1-1
SVLQGAITEAF
>NA|TRBV9|TRBJ2-2
ASSVLRGGGTGELF
>NA|TRBV4-1|TRBJ2-6
ASSQVSLGAGANVLT
>NA|TRBV6-5|TRBJ1-2
ASSPPGPRGYT
>TRBD2|TRBV7-6|TRBJ2-7
ASSFRLAGLYEQY
>NA|TRBV2|TRBJ1-1
ASSERRNTEAF
>TRBD1|TRBV5-1|TRBJ2-1
ASSRDRAGEQF
>NA|TRBV5-4|TRBJ1-1
ASSLVGGSYGNTEAF
>NA|TRBV4-3|TRBJ1-2
ASSQEEGGNYGYT
>NA|TRBV10-2|TRBJ2-1
ASSLDSYNEQF
>TRBD1|TRBV7-2|TRBJ2-7
ASSLLGQLYEQY
>NA|TRBV5-4|TRBJ2-5
ASSFGGRVETQY
>NA|TRBV5-4|TRBJ1-1
ASSRPGLNTEAF
>TRBD1|TRBV6-1|TRBJ1-2
ASTLQGNYGYT
>TRBD2|TRBV10-3|TRBJ2-3
AIMASGRTDTQY
>NA|TRBV29-1|TRBJ2-7
SVAPGSAYEQY